The rows below give T cell receptor beta chains drawn from one sample of a study of T cell responses to AZD1222 COVID-19 vaccine. Using immunoSEQ multiplex PCR, the repertoire was profiled, and TCRdb retains in-frame clones only, with some absent. This table has 140,000 to 150,000 clones, 93% appearing once. Source: peripheral blood, taken on day 0 of AZD1222 vaccination. The receptors derive from an adult in good health. Both conserved end residues are part of each CDR3. A D gene is named only where the DNA matches it firmly. Some rows mark clone size as missing; the rest say once, few, many or name a class of expanded clone.

J gene | clone size | V gene | D gene | CDR3 protein | CDR3 DNA
TRBJ1-5 | . | TRBV28 | . | CASRISNQPQHF | TGTGCCAGCAGGATTAGCAATCAGCCCCAGCATTTT
TRBJ1-1 | . | TRBV6-1 | . | CASSEEGRTEAFF | TGTGCCAGCAGTGAAGAGGGGAGGACTGAAGCTTTCTTT
TRBJ2-5 | . | TRBV7-2 | . | CASSPQSGRGGETQYF | TGTGCCAGCAGCCCACAAAGCGGGCGCGGTGGGGAGACCCAGTACTTC
TRBJ2-7 | . | TRBV9 | . | CASSVGYGAYEQYF | TGTGCCAGCAGCGTAGGGTACGGAGCCTACGAGCAGTACTTC
TRBJ2-7 | . | TRBV19 | TRBD1 | CASSTPGTGKVEQYF | TGTGCCAGTAGTACCCCCGGGACAGGGAAGGTCGAGCAGTACTTC
TRBJ1-1 | . | TRBV5-1 | . | CASSPGGARDIGAFF | TGCGCCAGCAGCCCGGGGGGGGCTAGGGATATCGGAGCTTTCTTT
TRBJ2-1 | . | TRBV19 | TRBD2 | CASSRLAGEDNEQFF | TGTGCCAGTAGCCGACTAGCGGGTGAGGACAATGAGCAGTTCTTC
TRBJ2-3 | . | TRBV7-9 | TRBD2 | CASSLLGAGIDTQYF | TGTGCCAGCAGCTTATTAGGAGCGGGGATAGATACGCAGTATTTT
TRBJ1-5 | . | TRBV4-1 | . | CASSPGSQVSNQPQHF | TGCGCCAGCAGCCCAGGAAGCCAGGTTAGCAATCAGCCCCAGCATTTT
TRBJ1-4 | . | TRBV11-2 | TRBD1 | CASSNRPGTGRGSEKLFF | TGTGCCAGCAGCAATCGGCCAGGGACAGGGAGGGGAAGCGAAAAACTGTTTTTT
TRBJ2-1 | . | TRBV5-4 | TRBD1 | CASSDGTGGHNEQFF | TGTGCCAGCAGCGATGGGACAGGGGGGCACAATGAGCAGTTCTTC
TRBJ2-1 | once | TRBV7-9 | . | CASNRDEQFF | TGTGCCAGCAACCGTGATGAGCAGTTCTTC
TRBJ1-1 | few | TRBV7-9 | . | CASSYQTEAFF | TGTGCCAGCAGCTATCAGACTGAAGCTTTCTTT
TRBJ1-4 | . | TRBV5-1 | . | CASSLSVDSNEKLFF | TGCGCCAGCAGCTTGAGTGTGGACTCTAATGAAAAACTGTTTTTT
TRBJ2-7 | . | TRBV5-1 | TRBD2 | CASSLSLAGEDEQYF | TGCGCCAGCAGCTTGTCTCTAGCGGGAGAAGACGAGCAGTACTTC
TRBJ2-5 | . | TRBV10-3 | . | CATNRDIQETQYF | TGTGCCACAAATCGGGACATCCAAGAGACCCAGTACTTC
TRBJ2-3 | . | TRBV6-1 | TRBD2 | CASSEAAGGTDTQYF | TGTGCCAGCAGTGAAGCAGCGGGAGGTACAGATACGCAGTATTTT
TRBJ2-1 | . | TRBV2 | . | CATRSPNEQFF | TGTGCCACCCGAAGCCCCAATGAGCAGTTCTTC
TRBJ1-5 | few | TRBV11-2 | TRBD1 | CASSLQGGQPQHF | TGTGCCAGCAGCTTACAGGGGGGTCAGCCCCAGCATTTT
TRBJ1-1 | . | TRBV5-1 | . | CASTAPENTEAFF | TGCGCCAGCACCGCCCCGGAGAACACTGAAGCTTTCTTT
TRBJ1-3 | once | TRBV5-1 | . | CASSLFSVGGTGTGNTIYF | TGCGCCAGCAGCTTGTTCTCTGTGGGCGGAACAGGGACTGGAAACACCATATATTTT
TRBJ2-3 | once | TRBV6-5 | . | CASRPHTGATDTQYF | TGTGCCAGCAGACCGCACACTGGGGCCACAGATACGCAGTATTTT
TRBJ2-7 | . | TRBV6-5 | TRBD2 | CASSYGGSKSYEQYF | TGTGCCAGCAGTTATGGCGGGAGTAAGTCCTACGAGCAGTACTTC
TRBJ2-1 | . | TRBV12-3/TRBV12-4 | . | CASNPDQNNEQFF | TGTGCCAGCAACCCTGACCAGAACAATGAGCAGTTCTTC
TRBJ1-4 | . | TRBV2 | . | CASSEADGDATNEKLFF | TGTGCCAGCAGTGAAGCCGATGGGGACGCAACTAATGAAAAACTGTTTTTT
TRBJ2-1 | . | TRBV30 | TRBD2 | CAWSVGGGNEQFF | TGTGCCTGGAGTGTAGGCGGGGGTAATGAGCAGTTCTTC
TRBJ1-4 | . | TRBV12-5 | TRBD1 | CASGWGQGNEKLFF | TGTGCTAGTGGTTGGGGACAGGGTAATGAAAAACTGTTTTTT
TRBJ2-5 | . | TRBV9 | TRBD2 | CASSVVASGSQETQYF | TGTGCCAGCAGCGTAGTGGCTAGCGGGAGCCAAGAGACCCAGTACTTC
TRBJ1-2 | . | TRBV6-5 | . | CASSYFSGDYYGYTF | TGTGCCAGCAGTTACTTCTCGGGGGATTACTATGGCTACACCTTC
TRBJ1-2 | . | TRBV2 | . | CASGGNRVGYTF | TGTGCCAGCGGGGGGAACAGGGTTGGCTACACCTTC
TRBJ1-1 | . | TRBV19 | . | CASSIGGVLTEAFF | TGTGCCAGTAGTATTGGGGGTGTGTTAACTGAAGCTTTCTTT
TRBJ2-3 | . | TRBV5-1 | TRBD2 | CASSLILAGDRDTQYF | TGCGCCAGCAGCTTGATACTAGCGGGGGACCGGGATACGCAGTATTTT
TRBJ2-1 | . | TRBV3-1/TRBV3-2 | TRBD2 | CASSPFGGSGSSYNEQFF | TGTGCCAGCAGCCCCTTCGGGGGGAGCGGGAGCTCCTACAATGAGCAGTTCTTC
TRBJ1-1 | . | TRBV5-1 | . | CASSGGTEAFF | TGCGCCAGCAGTGGGGGCACTGAAGCTTTCTTT
TRBJ1-1 | . | TRBV5-6 | . | CASSLKFGTYYMNTEAFF | TGTGCCAGCAGCTTGAAATTTGGGACATACTATATGAACACTGAAGCTTTCTTT
TRBJ1-5 | . | TRBV10-3 | . | CAIRGGGPNQPQHF | TGTGCCATCAGGGGGGGAGGACCCAATCAGCCCCAGCATTTT
TRBJ1-6 | . | TRBV29-1 | TRBD1 | CSAITGGNSPLHF | TGCAGCGCCATTACAGGGGGCAATTCACCCCTCCACTTT
TRBJ2-6 | . | TRBV28 | TRBD1 | CASRDRYRGRSGANVLTF | TGTGCCAGCAGGGACCGGTACAGGGGGCGGAGTGGGGCCAACGTCCTGACTTTC
TRBJ1-2 | . | TRBV18 | . | CASSPVGNGYTF | TGTGCCAGCTCACCAGTCGGGAATGGCTACACCTTC
TRBJ1-1 | . | TRBV19 | TRBD1 | CASTLDRGTEAFF | TGTGCCAGTACCCTGGACAGGGGAACTGAAGCTTTCTTT
TRBJ1-3 | . | TRBV30 | . | CAWSEQGSIYF | TGTGCCTGGAGTGAACAGGGTTCCATATATTTT
TRBJ2-1 | . | TRBV3-1/TRBV3-2 | TRBD2 | CASSQGGGLVYNEQFF | TGTGCCAGCAGCCAAGGGGGGGGACTAGTCTACAATGAGCAGTTCTTC
TRBJ2-5 | . | TRBV27 | . | CASSSLADPSQETQYF | TGTGCCAGCAGTTCCTTAGCGGACCCGTCCCAAGAGACCCAGTACTTC
TRBJ2-1 | . | TRBV7-9 | TRBD2 | CASSLGALAGINEQFF | TGTGCCAGCAGCTTAGGAGCACTAGCGGGAATCAATGAGCAGTTCTTC
TRBJ1-2 | . | TRBV5-4 | . | CASSQWTSGSYGYTF | TGTGCCAGCAGCCAGTGGACCTCCGGGAGCTATGGCTACACCTTC
TRBJ1-1 | . | TRBV7-9 | . | CASSAGGWNTEAFF | TGTGCCAGCAGCGCCGGCGGGTGGAACACTGAAGCTTTCTTT
TRBJ2-1 | . | TRBV9 | . | CASSAIPYNEQFF | TGTGCCAGCAGCGCCATCCCCTACAATGAGCAGTTCTTC
TRBJ1-2 | . | TRBV20-1 | . | CSAPRNYGYTF | TGCAGTGCGCCTAGGAACTATGGCTACACCTTC
TRBJ1-1 | . | TRBV7-9 | . | CASRRNTEAFF | TGTGCCAGCAGACGGAACACTGAAGCTTTCTTT
TRBJ1-3 | . | TRBV2 | . | CASSVLRAGNTIYF | TGTGCCAGCAGCGTCCTTAGGGCTGGAAACACCATATATTTT
TRBJ1-5 | . | TRBV28 | . | CASMVHNQPQHF | TGTGCCAGCATGGTCCACAATCAGCCCCAGCATTTT
TRBJ1-1 | . | TRBV5-1 | . | CASSPALRDRNTEAFF | TGCGCCAGCAGCCCCGCCCTAAGAGACAGGAACACTGAAGCTTTCTTT
TRBJ2-2 | once | TRBV12-3/TRBV12-4 | . | CASSFGNTGELFF | TGTGCCAGCAGTTTCGGGAACACCGGGGAGCTGTTTTTT
TRBJ2-3 | . | TRBV29-1 | TRBD2 | CSVFGGGKELSTDTQYF | TGCAGCGTGTTCGGGGGGGGGAAAGAACTTAGCACAGATACGCAGTATTTT
TRBJ1-4 | . | TRBV5-8 | . | CASSLDLGDEKLFF | TGTGCCAGCAGCTTGGACCTTGGGGATGAAAAACTGTTTTTT
TRBJ2-2 | . | TRBV24-1 | . | CATRPGNTGELFF | TGTGCCACCAGACCAGGGAACACCGGGGAGCTGTTTTTT
TRBJ2-7 | . | TRBV19 | TRBD1 | CASKEAGGDYEQYF | TGTGCCAGTAAGGAAGCAGGGGGAGACTACGAGCAGTACTTC